Below, 2 T cell receptor beta chains from the same sample are listed, as sequenced in a study of regulatory T cells in long-lasting Graves disease (dated by TCRdb to about 2021). The protocol used for the library was multiplex PCR. For sequencing, an Illumina HiSeq 4000 was employed. CDR3 regions were amplified by Arm-PCR with iRepertoire HTBI primers to construct TCR beta libraries. TCRdb reworked the public reads: Q25 trimming with fastp, MiXCR clone assembly, productive beta chains retained. Merged by CDR3 protein, the rows form single entries marked with the most common genes and DNA. In this sample the table shows fewer than 650,000 distinct CDR3 sequences, 15% to 20% of which occur a single time. The ten largest make up 15% to 20% of the sample. The label giving this sample's time point can be read as: newly diagnosed GD, antithyroid drugs for less than 3 months. For both TCR sequencing and RNA sequencing, RNA was extracted from PBMCs in TRIzol.

These data were also filed under a second study, of T cells in Graves' hyperthyroidism and ophthalmopathy.

Sequencing was performed on peripheral blood mononuclear cells (PBMCs), taken at new diagnosis, from a patient treated with antithyroid drugs. The receptor set was obtained from a woman aged 25 to 39 with Graves disease. Donor details come from another sample of the same person, matched by shared clones.

The chain employs TRBV12-3 or TRBV12-4 and TRBJ2-7, with a possible D match to TRBD1 (5 bases). V lost 5 bases, J lost 3 bases, and 17 bases lay in between. This CDR3 comprises 15 residues. The CDR3 is CASSDPPLGRYEQYF. The CDR3 nucleotides read TGTGCCAGCAGTGACCCCCCTCTGGGGCGCTACGAGCAGTACTTC.

This clonotype was seen more than once but under ten times. The CDR3 loop is CASRRQAPETQYF. The CDR3 DNA sequence: TGTGCCAGCAGAAGACAGGCGCCAGAGACCCAGTACTTC. The chain has TRBV7-9 and TRBJ2-5; TRBD1 might be the D (6 bases). The CDR3 runs 13 residues. Germline CDR1 reads SEHNR; CDR2 reads FQNEAQ (reference sequence). V dropped 6 bases and J dropped 4 bases, with 12 bases sitting between them.